This T cell receptor beta chain was identified during a study of CXCR3-negative and CXCR3-positive naive CD8 T cells. This CDR3 is built from 13 residues. Germline V gene sequence: CDR1 SQVTM, CDR2 ANQGSEA. With respect to this clonotype: The target antigen is unknown.

The libraries of TRB cDNA were prepared using 5' RACE with UMI labels. TCRdb reanalyzed the 5' RACE reads, giving one entry per CDR3 protein sequence and no DNA. The sample holds tens of thousands of distinct CDR3 sequences. Study-wide findings and caveats: Whereas both naive subsets had comparably high diversity, memory CD8+ cells had much lower diversity.

This sequence was found in a human donor in good health. Some clones in this sample may be carry-over from other donors' samples. Material for sequencing was naive CXCR3- CD8+ T cells from blood. This sample's subset: CD45RO-CCR7+CD27+CD95- naive CD8+ T cells lacking CXCR3 (TNR3-). The chain couples TRBV29-1 to TRBJ2-2; the D call from TCRdb, TRBD1, cannot be confirmed without DNA. CDR3 region: CSVTGANTGELFF.